Following are 27 T cell receptor beta chains from one sample sequenced in a study of T cell repertoires in cytomegalovirus infection. One entry per CDR3 protein results from TCRdb running MiXCR on the reads. The sample has some 240,000 distinct CDR3 sequences; 15% to 20% are singletons. Source material: CD8+ T cells from PBMCs. The receptors were gathered from a human donor in good health (CMV status not recorded). Some clones in this sample may be carry-over from other donors' samples.

The chain is built from TRBV20-1 and TRBJ1-2; maybe TRBD1 (5 bases). Per the germline V gene, CDR1 is DFQATT and CDR2 is SNEGSKA (reference sequence). V lost 0 bases and J lost 4, with 15 bases in between. The CDR3 runs 15 residues. The CDR3, as DNA: TGCAGTGCTAGAGATGAGAGGGGCGCGACCTATGGCTACACCTTC. This gives the protein CSARDERGATYGYTF.

This clonotype has a count of ten or more. The chain employs TRBV29-1 and TRBJ2-1; D might be TRBD1 or TRBD2, each matching 6 bases. From germline, CDR1 is SQVTM and CDR2 ANQGSEA. This CDR3 region has 16 residues. The V end lost 5 bases, the J end lost 0 bases, and 17 bases lay between the germline ends. As DNA, the CDR3 is TGCAGCGTTAAGGGGGACGGGACTGACTCCTACAATGAGCAGTTCTTC. Its translation is CSVKGDGTDSYNEQFF.

This clonotype was seen a few times. This chain joins TRBV15 and TRBJ2-3, with D possibly being TRBD2 (6 bases). Trimming cost V 6 bases and J 1 base, with 8 bases left between them. Looked up from germline, CDR1 is LNHNV and CDR2 is YYDKDF (reference sequence). CDR3 length: 13 amino acids. DNA for the CDR3: TGTGCCACCAGTCCGGGGGGCACAGATACGCAGTATTTT. The encoded protein is CATSPGGTDTQYF.

This clonotype came up a few times. This chain joins TRBV12-3 or TRBV12-4 and TRBJ2-4; D might be TRBD1 (5 bases). Trimming removed 6 bases at V and 5 bases at J, with 17 bases between. The CDR3 extends over 15 amino acids. The CDR3 is CASSLLLIGENIQYF. For the CDR3, the DNA is TGTGCCAGCAGCCTACTGTTGATAGGGGAAAACATTCAGTACTTC.

Concerning this clonotype itself: This clone may be a read error of a much larger clone one base away. The gene calls are TRBV7-6 and TRBJ2-2, with D possibly matching TRBD2 (6 bases). Germline-derived CDR1 and CDR2 are SGHVS and FNYEAQ. CDR3 length: 17 amino acids. The germline V and J ends were trimmed by 5 bases and 4 bases, with 20 bases remaining between them. The CDR3 nucleotides read TGTGCCAGCAGCAACCCTGCTGGGGGGTTTAGCACCGGGGAGCTGTTTTTT. Encoded protein: CASSNPAGGFSTGELFF.

This sequence joins TRBV18 and TRBJ2-4; tentatively, D is TRBD1 (6 bases). This CDR3 region has 15 residues. V was pared by 0 bases and J by 8 bases, with 14 bases between. Germline V gene lookup returns CDR1 KGHSH and CDR2 LQKENI. The CDR3 DNA reads TGTGCCAGCTCACCACCGTCGGGACAAGACGACATTCAGTACTTC. Translated: CASSPPSGQDDIQYF.

The CDR3 loop is CASSLAGLLAFTGELFF. In DNA, the CDR3 is TGTGCCAGCAGCTTAGCGGGCCTACTAGCCTTCACCGGGGAGCTGTTTTTT. The chain employs TRBV7-9 and TRBJ2-2, with D tentatively TRBD2 (6 bases). V lost 0 bases and J 4 bases, leaving 15 bases between the germline ends. The germline V gene encodes CDR1 SEHNR and CDR2 FQNEAQ (reference sequence). The CDR3 is 17 amino acids.

Ten or more counts support this clonotype. The chain carries TRBV2 and TRBJ2-5; D unclear. The germline CDR1 and CDR2 sequences are SNHLY and FYNNEI. CDR3 length: 17 amino acids. V lost 1 base, J lost 1 base, and 16 bases lay in between. The CDR3 loop reads CASSEGDSLMGQETQYF. CDR3 nucleotide sequence: TGTGCCAGCAGTGAAGGGGATAGCCTCATGGGCCAAGAGACCCAGTACTTC.

At least ten counts were recorded for this clonotype. The chain joins TRBV12-3 or TRBV12-4 to TRBJ2-1; a weak D match, TRBD1 (5 bases). Trimming took 3 bases from V and 7 from J, leaving 16 bases between them. CDR3 length: 15 residues. This CDR3 reads CASSFVGPGWNEQFF. CDR3 DNA: TGTGCCAGCAGTTTCGTGGGGCCAGGGTGGAATGAGCAGTTCTTC.

This clonotype appeared a few times. The J gene is TRBJ2-7, the V gene TRBV5-1, with 10 bases lining up with TRBD1. The CDR3 consists of 15 residues. Per the germline V gene, CDR1 is SGHRS and CDR2 is YFSETQ. Germline trimming cut 3 bases from V and 2 bases from J; bases unmatched to any gene: 5. CDR3 loop: CASSWGQGPAYEQYF. CDR3 nucleotides: TGCGCCAGCAGCTGGGGACAGGGGCCCGCCTACGAGCAGTACTTC.

V usage is TRBV4-1 and J usage is TRBJ1-1; D is unresolved. The CDR3 length is 18 residues. With 4 bases removed from V and 1 base from J, the gap between germline ends came to 22 bases. Per the germline V gene, CDR1 is MGHRA and CDR2 is YSYEKL. CDR3 nucleotides: TGCGCCAGCAGCCCCGTTCCAGGCCGGGAGCACACGAACACTGAAGCTTTCTTT. Its translation: CASSPVPGREHTNTEAFF.

This clonotype was observed a handful of times. V gene TRBV5-1 combines with J gene TRBJ2-4, with TRBD2 as a possible D gene (6 bases). Germline V gene data show CDR1 as SGHRS and CDR2 as YFSETQ. CDR3 length equals 14 residues. Trimming shortened V by 3 bases and J by 2 bases, and 9 bases separated the two germline ends. CDR3 residues: CASSSAGSKNIQYF. In DNA, the CDR3 is TGCGCCAGCAGCTCGGCGGGGTCCAAAAACATTCAGTACTTC.

Details on this clonotype: Since a much larger clone is just one base distant, this may be a read error. J is TRBJ1-1 and V is TRBV7-3; D perhaps matches TRBD1 (5 bases). Germline V gives CDR1 SGHTA, CDR2 FQGTGA. Trimming took 6 bases from V and 5 from J, leaving 13 bases between them. The CDR3 spans 13 residues. CDR3 region: CASRQEGMTEAFF. Written as DNA, the CDR3 is TGTGCCAGCAGACAAGAGGGGATGACTGAAGCTTTCTTT. The full variable domain, in which reference TRBV7-3 and TRBJ1-1 provide the parts outside the CDR3, is GAGVSQTPSNKVTEKGKYVELRCDPISGHTALYWYRQSLGQGPEFLIYFQGTGAADDSGLPNDRFFAVRPEGSVSTLKIQRTERGDSAVYLCASRQEGMTEAFFGQGTRLTVV.

This clonotype occurred many times. This chain connects TRBV7-8 to TRBJ1-5; TRBD1 is a possible D gene (5 bases). V was shortened by 5 bases and J by 2 bases, with 19 bases between the two germline ends. CDR1 is SGHVS, CDR2 FQNEAQ, per germline. The CDR3 is 17 residues long. CDR3 nucleotides: TGTGCCAGCAGCCGGACTCTGGACATTTCAGGCAATCAGCCCCAGCATTTT. Translation: CASSRTLDISGNQPQHF.

This clonotype has at least ten counts. This chain's CDR3 is CASSGAGQGSYEQYF. DNA for the CDR3: TGTGCCAGCAGTGGGGCAGGGCAGGGCTCCTACGAGCAGTACTTC. The rearrangement links TRBV2 to TRBJ2-7; weak D call: TRBD1 (5 bases). CDR1 and CDR2 from the germline V gene are SNHLY and FYNNEI. CDR3 length: 15 residues. The V and J ends lost 4 bases and 0 bases respectively, with 13 bases between them.

The chain links TRBV29-1 to TRBJ1-1, with D hard to call. The V gene lost 3 bases and the J gene lost 0 bases, with 23 bases spanning the gap. Germline V lookup: CDR1 SQVTM, CDR2 ANQGSEA. The CDR3 is 18 amino acids. The CDR3 DNA reads as TGCAGCGTTGACCCCCTTCTTCAGGAGTCCATCATGAACACTGAAGCTTTCTTT. It yields the protein CSVDPLLQESIMNTEAFF. The full variable domain, in which reference TRBV29-1 and TRBJ1-1 provide the parts outside the CDR3, is SAVISQKPSRDICQRGTSLTIQCQVDSQVTMMFWYRQQPGQSLTLIATANQGSEATYESGFVIDKFPISRPNLTFSTLTVSNMSPEDSSIYLCSVDPLLQESIMNTEAFFGQGTRLTVV.

V usage is TRBV19 and J usage is TRBJ1-1, with D uncertain. The CDR3 is 14 amino acids. Germline assignment: CDR1 LNHDA and CDR2 SQIVND (reference sequence). Trimming pared 5 bases from V and 4 bases from J, leaving 14 bases between. The CDR3 DNA follows: TGTGCCAGTAGTTGGAGTCAGGTATCCACTGAAGCTTTCTTT. Amino acids: CASSWSQVSTEAFF.

This clonotype was counted between two and nine times. V is TRBV7-8 and J is TRBJ2-5, with D possibly matching TRBD1 (5 bases). CDR1 SGHVS and CDR2 FQNEAQ come from the germline V gene. The CDR3 is 16 amino acids. Trimming cost V 2 bases and J 1 base, with 14 bases left between them. CDR3 bases: TGTGCCAGCAGCTTAACCCACAGACAGAGCCAAGAGACCCAGTACTTC. It translates to CASSLTHRQSQETQYF.

This clonotype was seen many times. This chain links TRBV11-2 with TRBJ1-2; no definite D call. The CDR3 runs 14 residues. The V gene lost 1 base and the J gene lost 4 bases, with 10 bases spanning the gap. CDR1 is SGHAT, CDR2 FQNNGV, per germline. The CDR3 nucleotides are TGTGCCAGCAGCTTAGCTGGCTATGGCTATGGCTACACCTTC. Translating it yields CASSLAGYGYGYTF.

The chain carries TRBV5-6 and TRBJ2-2; D uncertain. Looked up from germline, CDR1 is SGHDT and CDR2 is YYEEEE. This CDR3 spans 12 amino acids. Trimming removed 2 bases from V and 7 bases from J, with 6 bases in between. For the CDR3, the DNA is TGTGCCAGCAGCTTATGGATCGGGGAGCTGTTTTTT. The encoded protein is CASSLWIGELFF.

J is TRBJ2-1 and V is TRBV14; 11 nucleotides agree with TRBD1. J lost 4 bases, V lost 4 bases, and 12 bases had no gene match. The CDR3 sequence is 18 residues long. From germline, CDR1 is SGHDN and CDR2 FVKESK. Here the CDR3 DNA reads TGTGCCAGCAGCCCAGTGGATAGGGACAGGGGGGAGTACAATGAGCAGTTCTTC. Its protein is CASSPVDRDRGEYNEQFF.

This clonotype was counted between two and nine times. This chain uses TRBV5-4 with TRBJ1-1, with D hard to call. In germline, CDR1 is SGHNT, CDR2 YYREEE (reference sequence). The length of the CDR3 is 15 residues. V was pared by 2 bases and J by 3 bases, with 14 bases between. CDR3 in amino acids: CASSLREFVYTEAFF. The CDR3 nucleotides read TGTGCCAGCAGCTTAAGGGAGTTTGTCTACACTGAAGCTTTCTTT.

The chain links TRBV6-2 or TRBV6-3 to TRBJ1-5; D uncertain. CDR3 length: 14 amino acids. The V and J ends lost 6 bases and 3 bases respectively, with 12 bases between them. Germline loops: CDR1 MNHEY, CDR2 SVGEGT. The CDR3 loop is CASSHRQLNQPQHF. The CDR3 coding sequence is TGTGCCAGCAGCCACCGACAACTCAATCAGCCCCAGCATTTT.

J is TRBJ2-5 and V is TRBV6-1; 8 bases are a match to TRBD1. Trimming removed 9 bases from V and 4 bases from J; junction bases left unmatched: 13. This CDR3 has 15 amino acids. In germline, CDR1 is MNHNS, CDR2 SASEGT. CDR3 DNA sequence: TGTGCCAGTTCAGAGACAGGGGTGCCCGTAGAGACCCAGTACTTC. It yields the protein CASSETGVPVETQYF.

Only a few counts were recorded for this clonotype. The genes are TRBV11-2 and TRBJ2-5, with TRBD1 matching 7 bases. In germline, CDR1 is SGHAT, CDR2 FQNNGV. V lost 6 bases to trimming and J lost 5 bases; unmatched junction nucleotides: 24. The CDR3 length is 19 residues. CDR3 sequence reads: CASRDKRTGRGTREETQYF. CDR3 DNA sequence: TGTGCCAGCAGGGATAAGAGGACAGGACGTGGGACAAGGGAGGAGACCCAGTACTTC.

The table lists this clonotype with many counts. V and J are TRBV20-1 and TRBJ1-2, with D tentatively TRBD1 (5 bases). The V gene's germline CDR1 is DFQATT and CDR2 SNEGSKA (reference sequence). The CDR3 loop spans 14 amino acids. V was shortened by 6 bases and J by 5 bases, with 19 bases between the two germline ends. CDR3 sequence (DNA): TGCAGTGCCGGCGACAGCGAGAGGGGATATGGCTACACCTTC. As protein: CSAGDSERGYGYTF.

With respect to this clonotype: A read error is possible here, since a much larger clone lies one base away. Likely a read error: the CDR3 ends without its conserved phenylalanine or tryptophan. The chain has TRBV12-3 or TRBV12-4 and TRBJ1-1; the D is unclear. The CDR3 is 13 amino acids. With 4 bases removed from V and 1 base from J, the gap between germline ends came to 7 bases. The CDR3 DNA reads as TGTGCCAGCAGTTCCGACCCGAACACTGAAGCTTTCCTT. Its protein product is CASSSDPNTEAFL.